A single sample is the source of the 2 T cell receptor beta chains below, sequenced in a study of human T cells and chemical hapten exposure. Blood, whole and unfractionated, served as the source for total RNA extraction. TCRdb recomputed calls from the 5' RACE reads with MiXCR, one row per CDR3 protein. The table lists roughly 110,000 distinct CDR3 sequences, around 20% of them singletons. The source is a human donor in good health.

CDR3 in DNA: TGCAGTGCTAGTCCTGTAGGGACCCATCAGCCCCAGCATTTT. Translating it yields CSASPVGTHQPQHF. The rearrangement joins TRBV20-1 to TRBJ1-5; possibly TRBD1 for D (5 bases). The CDR3 sequence is 14 residues long. Germline V gives CDR1 DFQATT, CDR2 SNEGSKA (reference sequence). Trimming removed 3 bases at V and 5 bases at J, with 14 bases between.

A few counts support this clonotype. The rearrangement uses TRBV30 and TRBJ2-4; D may be TRBD1 (6 bases). CDR3 size: 14 residues. Trimming cost V 4 bases and J 4 bases, with 14 bases left between them. Germline CDR1 and CDR2: GTSNPN and SVGIG (reference sequence). The DNA for the CDR3 is TGTGCCTGGACCGGGGTCAGGGGAAAAAACATTCAGTACTTC. This encodes CAWTGVRGKNIQYF.